This section outlines one TCR beta chain sequence together with its context. Its antigen is still unknown. No much larger clone exists at a distance of one base, and base qualities are not known. This sample stems from a study of cytomegalovirus exposure and HLA in healthy donors (dated by TCRdb to about 2017). Describing the broader study: An earlier analysis of 587 of the donors reported more than 250 Gb of sequence data and 117 million unique TCR beta sequences from around 200 million T cells. An early release covering just under 650 HLA-typed donors comprised about 320 gigabases of sequencing data and around 80 million unique TCR sequences. The genetic ancestry cluster associated with self-reported Caucasian donors included around 76% of the 398 genotyped donors. The aim of the study was to test whether cataloging public T cell receptors could identify signatures of past pathogen exposure. The T cell repertoires of 700 or so subjects were profiled by immunosequencing and related to cytomegalovirus serostatus. Besides the first cohort of roughly 700 subjects, a separate validation cohort made up of 120 different subjects was used. High-throughput TCR immunosequencing, statistical association of individual TCRs with disease status, and machine learning were combined to predict cytomegalovirus infection status. A later analysis re-analyzed previously published TCR beta repertoires from about 730 donors and added high-resolution HLA genotyping to study TCR occurrence patterns. In the later analysis, no new phenotypic data were used to find candidate immune exposures; instead, reliance was placed on TCR beta sequences and their occurrence across donors. To decide whether each TCR beta V gene segment behaved as functional or pseudogenic, an earlier analysis of fewer than 750 of the donors relied on high-throughput TCR beta sequencing. Alongside the repertoire data, information on donor age, sex, ethnicity and CMV serostatus was compiled. Genome-wide SNP genotypes for about 55% of the 666 donors were used in a later genetic analysis, which treated that subset as a discovery cohort. All discovery cohort repertoires had been generated using a single sequencing platform. Class I and class II HLA loci were covered by the typing at four-digit resolution. Typing coverage varied by locus: roughly 629-630 donors for A, B, C, DRB1 and DQB1; under 550 for DQA1; around 610 for DPA1; about 450 for DPB1. Four or five DR-DQ haplotypes were handled as single units for association and clustering, since linkage in the cohort was strong. Among about 370 genotyped donors of the cohort, an average of roughly 230,000 unique TCR beta nucleotide sequences was sequenced per donor, of which 15% to 20% were non-productive.

Libraries were prepared through the immunoSEQ multiplex PCR assay. The multiplex PCR relied on a mix of 60 forward primers for TCR Vbeta segments and 13 reverse primers for TCR Jbeta segments. The CDR3 region of rearranged TCR beta genes was amplified from genomic DNA by a multiplex PCR assay. On the Illumina HiSeq System, the amplified TCR beta libraries were sequenced as 87-base-pair reads. In the source study's methods: A later analysis tallied 75 million to 95 million unique TCR beta chains across the approximately 670 repertoires, and around 10 million of those chains were shared by two or more donors. Raw reads were error-corrected and collapsed into unique sequences by a nearest-neighbor algorithm in which closely related sequences were merged to remove PCR and sequencing errors. CDR3 sequences were aligned to IMGT reference sequences to assign V, D and J gene segments. For a sequence to be retained, a match of at least six nucleotides was required to both a V gene segment and a J gene segment. Rearrangements were called productive when the CDR3 lacked stop codons and stayed in frame with V and J; all others were non-productive. CDR3 was defined by IMGT convention, running from the second conserved V-encoded cysteine to the conserved J-encoded phenylalanine. The earlier analysis of 500 to 650 of the donors excluded any sequence lacking an unambiguous match to a single V gene segment. In an earlier analysis of approximately 590 of the donors, a V segment was called functional when productive rearrangements were above 56.7%, and segregating when the standard deviation between donors exceeded 5%. A statistical classification framework was built to diagnose cytomegalovirus status from the catalog of TCR beta chain sequences. A later analysis assigned V and J genes by comparing TCR nucleotide sequences with IMGT/GENE-DB human TR gene sequences. In a later analysis, CDR3 sequences and most-parsimonious VDJ recombination scenarios were assigned using the TCRdist pipeline. In a later analysis, each TCR beta chain was defined by its CDR3 amino acid sequence together with its V-gene family, and reads lacking a unique V-gene family were excluded. In a later analysis, some 600 highly shared, low-generation-probability nucleotide sequences were removed to address suspected cross-contamination and a sequencing artifact. A later analysis calculated a clonal expansion index for each public chain from normalized within-repertoire ranks of inferred template counts. Generation probabilities in a later analysis came from a VDJ recombination model fitted to out-of-frame rearrangements, and those results were checked against IGoR. In a later analysis, TCR-TCR, TCR-HLA and TCR-CMV co-occurrence was scored with hypergeometric tests, and a repertoire-size bias correction was applied to TCR pairs. False discovery rates were estimated in a later analysis by permuting HLA or CMV assignments 20 times. In a later analysis, co-occurring TCRs were grouped using DBSCAN, and TCRdist sequence similarity was added for clustering within HLA-allele-positive subsets. For co-occurrence clustering, repertoires with fewer than 30,000 or more than 120,000 public chains were excluded, along with four or five repertoires with anomalous nucleotide sharing. As stored in TCRdb, this immuneACCESS dataset retains in-frame rearrangements with V and J assigned. A fraction of the clones does not appear; measured against another copy, unresolved V genes explain less than half of the discrepancy, and the remainder lacks a known reason. The V and J calls and the clone size are those of that table, but D and trimming were determined from the DNA. This sample is represented by 90,000 to 120,000 clones; 73% of them were singletons. The ten largest account for 7.8% of the sample.

Trimming costs V 5 bases and J 3 bases, and their ends lie 14 bases apart. From its cysteine to its phenylalanine, the CDR3 spans 15 amino acids. Just the 45-base CDR3 DNA is kept, in frame starting at base 1. The CDR1 and CDR2 encoded by the germline V gene are SGDLS and YYNGEE. The cohort comprised more than 550 healthy bone marrow donors. Cohort members were all nominally healthy when sampled, although unrecorded immune exposures were likely present. The donor tested CMV seronegative and was one of the 352 seronegative cohort members. Every donor gave a peripheral blood sample, and the peripheral blood mononuclear cells from that sample were used for TCR beta sequencing. The Qiagen DNeasy Blood Extraction Kit was used to extract genomic DNA from the blood cell samples. Paper-wide results and their limitations: A further reported finding was that TCR beta sequences accurately predicted the HLA-A and HLA-B alleles for most subjects in the first cohort. The classifier was reported to diagnose cytomegalovirus status with high specificity and sensitivity in both the original and validation cohorts. In the study, around 150 TCR beta chains were listed as associated with cytomegalovirus. Broadly in line with IMGT annotations, most TCR beta V segments showed up in productive rearrangements about 87% or about 30% of the time in an earlier analysis of roughly 590 of the donors. In a later analysis, several top co-occurrence clusters were reported to appear linked to parvovirus B19, influenza, CMV and Epstein-Barr virus. The only immune exposure information available for the cohort was CMV serostatus. When HLA alleles, especially DR and DQ, strongly co-occurred, TCR associations were difficult to assign to individual alleles. Three of the identified cytomegalovirus-associated TCR beta chains were confirmed in vitro to be specific for cytomegalovirus antigens. Specific HLA alleles were associated with 15,000 to 20,000 TCR beta sequences at a false discovery rate of 0.05 in a later analysis. Compared with equally common non-associated chains, HLA-associated TCR beta chains in a later analysis were more clonally expanded and had lower generation probabilities. Linkage disequilibrium might explain the correlated functional status among segregating V segments, but an unknown experimental factor could not be excluded. Because HLA typing was missing for some donors at each locus, association tests included only the typed subset. In a later analysis, the rate of TCR association differed among HLA loci, with DRB1 alleles having the most associated TCRs and HLA-C alleles having the fewest. Because counts were too low, some 16 rarely observed V segments, including chromosome 9 orphons, were excluded from the earlier analysis of 500 to 700 of the donors. A group of highly shared sequence variants was considered likely to be a technical artifact of the sequencing pipeline. In this cohort, only TCR beta chains were sequenced, and detectable features were limited by the absence of alpha or paired-chain data. Some IMGT-functional V segments, including TRBV6-2 and TRBV6-3, could not be told apart with the 87-base-pair reads, so those segments were excluded. While some public TCRs were present in many individuals, most TCR sequences turned up only very rarely across donors. V-gene and J-gene trimming of TCR beta chains was associated with a missense DCLRE1C variant in a later genetic analysis, and the association was replicated in an independent cohort. According to the authors, the approach could potentially be generalized to other disease states and immunological phenotypes. A later genetic analysis reported fewer N-insertions in productive TCRs among donors in an Asian-associated ancestry cluster than the roughly 700-donor mean. Roughly uniform sequencing depth across donors was assumed in presence/absence analyses, although this assumption may not hold. According to a later analysis, most CMV-associated TCR beta chains appeared to be HLA-restricted, and the HLA associations seemed to be driven largely by CMV exposure.

This TCR derives from a man in his thirties or forties in good health and CMV-seronegative. The receptor chain draws on TRBV9 and TRBJ2-2; the D gene is possibly TRBD2, with 7 bases matching. The sequenced material came from PBMCs. The nucleotide sequence is given as TGTGCCAGCAGACTCGGGGGGCCCGACACCGGGGAGCTGTTTTTT. Its translation reads: CASRLGGPDTGELFF.